The 10 T cell receptor beta chains below were found in one sample sequenced in a study of low-dose radiotherapy and immunotherapy resistance in tumors. Time point noted: before trial treatment. Primers targeting TRAV and TRBV primed first-strand cDNA, covering alpha and beta chains. A roughly 19-cycle PCR with a constant-region primer and V-primer adapter amplified TCRs. TCRdb itself ran the reads through MiXCR, one entry per CDR3 protein. The profile covers some 85,000 distinct CDR3 sequences, with approximately 20% appearing a single time and around 6.1% taken by the ten largest. The material sequenced was PBMCs, taken before treatment. The receptor source for this set is a male donor with prostate cancer.

This clonotype was seen at least ten times. The CDR3 DNA follows: TGCGCCAGCAGCCCCTCTACTAGCACAGATACGCAGTATTTT. It is translated as CASSPSTSTDTQYF. The rearrangement uses TRBV5-1 and TRBJ2-3; D uncertain. V gave up 4 bases and J gave up 0 bases, with 9 bases separating them. CDR3 size: 14 residues. CDR1 and CDR2 (germline): SGHRS, YFSETQ.

This clonotype was recorded many times. The genes are TRBV28 and TRBJ1-2, with 8 bases lining up with TRBD1. After removal of 7 bases from V and 8 bases from J, the junction contained 12 bases not matched to a gene. CDR1 is MDHEN and CDR2 is SYDVKM in the germline V gene. The CDR3 is 14 residues long. CDR3 sequence: CASIEPGQVAGYTF. CDR3 DNA sequence: TGTGCCAGCATTGAACCGGGACAGGTGGCAGGCTACACCTTC.

Comment on this clonotype: Given a far larger clone just one base away, this is likely a sequencing read error. The genes are TRBV11-2 and TRBJ2-1, with 8 bases fitting TRBD2. The CDR3 has 13 residues. The ends lost 3 bases at V and 13 bases at J; junction bases unmatched: 8. CDR1 and CDR2 from the germline V gene are SGHAT and FQNNGV. The CDR3, as DNA: TGTGCCAGCAGCTTCGGGGGGGTGGAGACCCAGTTCTTC. It translates to CASSFGGVETQFF.

The chain recombines TRBV9 with TRBJ2-3, with 8 bases identical to TRBD2. CDR1 and CDR2 from the germline V gene are SGDLS and YYNGEE. This CDR3 has 16 amino acids. V shed 2 bases and J 2 bases; nucleotides not matched to a gene: 7. The CDR3: CASSVHTSGSTDTQYF. CDR3 DNA: TGTGCCAGCAGCGTCCATACTAGCGGCTCCACAGATACGCAGTATTTT. Looking up the rest from reference TRBV9 and TRBJ2-3 gives the full variable domain: DSGVTQTPKHLITATGQRVTLRCSPRSGDLSVYWYQQSLDQGLQFLIQYYNGEERAKGNILERFSAQQFPDLHSELNLSSLELGDSALYFCASSVHTSGSTDTQYFGPGTRLTVL.

In regard to this clonotype: With only one base between it and a far larger clone, this is likely a read error. The V and J genes are TRBV6-6 and TRBJ2-2; the D is unclear. This CDR3 is 13 amino acids long. Germline values: CDR1 MNHNY, CDR2 SVGAGI (reference sequence). The CDR3 is CPSNLYSSGELFF. The CDR3 bases are TGTCCCAGCAATTTATACAGTTCCGGGGAGCTGTTTTTT.

This clonotype was seen at least ten times. The chain employs TRBV5-1 and TRBJ1-6; D may be TRBD1 (6 bases). Germline CDR1 is SGHRS and CDR2 is YFSETQ. The CDR3 covers 14 residues. Trimming pared 0 bases from V and 7 bases from J, leaving 8 bases between. The CDR3 nucleotides are TGCGCCAGCAGCTTGGGCGGACAGAATTCACCCCTCCACTTT. Translation: CASSLGGQNSPLHF.

This clonotype was recorded many times. The chain carries TRBV29-1 and TRBJ1-1; D is ambiguous. V dropped 7 bases and J dropped 8 bases, with 17 bases sitting between them. Germline loops: CDR1 SQVTM, CDR2 ANQGSEA. The CDR3 is made up of 12 amino acids. CDR3 coding DNA: TGCAGCGCCGCTGGTACTTTAGGGGAAGCTTTCTTT. Translation: CSAAGTLGEAFF. Full variable domain (remainder filled in from reference TRBV29-1 and TRBJ1-1): SAVISQKPSRDICQRGTSLTIQCQVDSQVTMMFWYRQQPGQSLTLIATANQGSEATYESGFVIDKFPISRPNLTFSTLTVSNMSPEDSSIYLCSAAGTLGEAFFGQGTRLTVV.

Remarks on this clonotype: The DNA is omitted, as the CDR3 cannot be located on it reliably, and the CDR3 follows TCRdb's listing. The J gene is TRBJ2-2, the V gene TRBV7-2; the table names TRBD2, a call not compared with the DNA. The length of the CDR3 is 18 amino acids, counting both ends. Germline CDR1 reads SGHTA; CDR2 reads FQGNSA. CDR3 sequence reads: CASSSPQARAATGELFFF.

This clonotype was seen many times. The chain carries TRBV24-1 and TRBJ2-7; TRBD1 might be the D (5 bases). The germline CDR1 and CDR2 sequences are KGHDR and SFDVKD. The length of the CDR3 is 12 residues. The ends were cut back, 3 bases at V and 3 bases at J, with 5 bases in the middle. The CDR3 reads CATSDRGYEQYF. The CDR3 DNA reads TGTGCCACCAGTGATAGGGGCTACGAGCAGTACTTC.

This clonotype was observed at least ten times. This sequence joins TRBV12-3 or TRBV12-4 and TRBJ1-5; no definite D call. CDR3 length equals 13 residues. V was trimmed by 4 bases and J by 6 bases, leaving 10 bases between them. DNA for the CDR3: TGTGCCAGCAGTTCAACCAACCGTCAGCCCCAGCATTTT. Protein: CASSSTNRQPQHF.